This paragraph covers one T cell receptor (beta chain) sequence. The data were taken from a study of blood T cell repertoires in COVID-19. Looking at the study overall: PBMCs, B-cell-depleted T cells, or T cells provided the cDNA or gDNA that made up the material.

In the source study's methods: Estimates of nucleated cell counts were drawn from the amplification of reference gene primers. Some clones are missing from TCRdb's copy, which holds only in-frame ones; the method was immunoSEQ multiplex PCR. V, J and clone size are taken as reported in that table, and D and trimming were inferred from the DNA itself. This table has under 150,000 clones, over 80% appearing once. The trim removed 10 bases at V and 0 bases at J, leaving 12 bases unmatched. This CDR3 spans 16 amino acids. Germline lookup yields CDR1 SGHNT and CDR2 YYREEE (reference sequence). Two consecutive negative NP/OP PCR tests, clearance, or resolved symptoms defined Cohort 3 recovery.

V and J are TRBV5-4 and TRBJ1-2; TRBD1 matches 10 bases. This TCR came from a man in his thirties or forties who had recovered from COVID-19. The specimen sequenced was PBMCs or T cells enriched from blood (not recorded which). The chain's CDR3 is CAYTRDRGLANYGYTF. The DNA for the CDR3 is TGTGCCTATACACGGGACAGGGGCCTAGCTAACTATGGCTACACCTTC.